The source of this TCR beta chain is a study of Ad26.COV2.S vaccination and SARS-CoV-2 variants. Study details: Ad26.COV2.S was injected intramuscularly once or twice, 56 days apart.

Treatment specified: approximately 18 received Ad26.COV2.S at low or high dose, single or two shots; 5 received placebo; per-sample allocation not given. On day 63 after the first injection, vaccine and placebo recipients gave samples. This clone was detected only once. Profiled with immunoSEQ multiplex PCR; TCRdb holds only in-frame clones, not every one. Of some 480,000 clones in the sample, about 83% were seen once. In germline, CDR1 is MNHEY, CDR2 SMNVEV (reference sequence). Trimming cost V 6 bases and J 1 base; bases outside gene matches: 8. The CDR3 sequence is 16 residues long. The chain recombines TRBV27 with TRBJ1-4; TRBD1 agrees at 7 bases. The origin of this receptor is a person between 18 and 65 years old who received the Ad26.COV2.S COVID-19 vaccine or a placebo. The specimen was peripheral blood, collected in a trial of Ad26.COV2.S vaccine versus placebo. The CDR3 DNA is TGTGCCAGCAGACCCTTATCAGGGGGAACTAATGAAAAACTGTTTTTT. Its protein product is CASRPLSGGTNEKLFF.